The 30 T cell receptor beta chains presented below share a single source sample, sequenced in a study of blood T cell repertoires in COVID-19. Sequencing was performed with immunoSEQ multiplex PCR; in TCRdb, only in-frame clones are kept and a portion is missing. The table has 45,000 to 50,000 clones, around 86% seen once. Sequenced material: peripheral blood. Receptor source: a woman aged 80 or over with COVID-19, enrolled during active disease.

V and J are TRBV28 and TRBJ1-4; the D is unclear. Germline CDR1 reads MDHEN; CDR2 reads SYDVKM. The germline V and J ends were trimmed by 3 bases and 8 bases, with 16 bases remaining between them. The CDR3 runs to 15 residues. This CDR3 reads CASSFRNRAREKLFF. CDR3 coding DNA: TGTGCCAGCAGTTTTAGGAACAGAGCCCGGGAAAAACTGTTTTTT.

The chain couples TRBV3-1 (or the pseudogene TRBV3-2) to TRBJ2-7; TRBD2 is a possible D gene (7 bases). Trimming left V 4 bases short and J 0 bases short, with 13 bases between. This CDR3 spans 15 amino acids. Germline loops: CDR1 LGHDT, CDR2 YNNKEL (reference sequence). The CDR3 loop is CASSLRGASSYEQYF. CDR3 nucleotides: TGTGCCAGCAGCCTCCGGGGGGCAAGCTCCTACGAGCAGTACTTC.

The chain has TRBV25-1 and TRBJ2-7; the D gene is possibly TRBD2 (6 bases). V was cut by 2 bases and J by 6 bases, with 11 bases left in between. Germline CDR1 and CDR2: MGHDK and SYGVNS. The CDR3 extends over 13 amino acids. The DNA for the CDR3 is TGTGCCAGCAGTGAACGGCGGGGAGCCGAGCAGTACTTC. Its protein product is CASSERRGAEQYF.

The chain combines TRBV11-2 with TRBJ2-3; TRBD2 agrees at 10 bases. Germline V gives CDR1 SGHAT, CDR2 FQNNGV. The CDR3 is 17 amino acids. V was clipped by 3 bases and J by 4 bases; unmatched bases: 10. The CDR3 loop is CASSFGPSGSSADTQYF. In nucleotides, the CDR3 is TGTGCCAGCAGCTTCGGGCCTAGCGGGAGTTCCGCAGATACGCAGTATTTT.

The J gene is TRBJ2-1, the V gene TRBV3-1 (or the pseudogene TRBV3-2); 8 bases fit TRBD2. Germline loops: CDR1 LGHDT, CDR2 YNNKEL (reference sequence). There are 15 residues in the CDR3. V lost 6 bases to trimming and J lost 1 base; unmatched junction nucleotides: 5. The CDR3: CASSQLAGSYNEQFF. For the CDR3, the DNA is TGTGCCAGCAGTCAGCTAGCGGGTTCCTACAATGAGCAGTTCTTC.

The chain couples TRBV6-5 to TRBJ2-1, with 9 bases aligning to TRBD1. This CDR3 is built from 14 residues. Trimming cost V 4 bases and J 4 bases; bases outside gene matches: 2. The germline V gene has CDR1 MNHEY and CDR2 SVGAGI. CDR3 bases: TGTGCCAGCAGTTCCGGGACAGGGTACAATGAGCAGTTCTTC. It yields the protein CASSSGTGYNEQFF.

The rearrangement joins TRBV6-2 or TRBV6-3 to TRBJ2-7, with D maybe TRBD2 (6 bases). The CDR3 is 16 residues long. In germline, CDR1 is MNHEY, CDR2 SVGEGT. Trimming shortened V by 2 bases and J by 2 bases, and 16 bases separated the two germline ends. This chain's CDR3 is CASSYAGPPNTYEQYF. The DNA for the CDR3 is TGTGCCAGCAGTTACGCGGGACCGCCGAATACCTACGAGCAGTACTTC.

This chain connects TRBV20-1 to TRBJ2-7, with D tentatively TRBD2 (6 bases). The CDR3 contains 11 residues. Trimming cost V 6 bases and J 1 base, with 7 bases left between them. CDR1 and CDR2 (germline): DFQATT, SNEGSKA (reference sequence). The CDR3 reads CSAGGSYEQYF. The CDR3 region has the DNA TGCAGTGCGGGGGGTTCCTACGAGCAGTACTTC.

The CDR3 nucleotides are TGTGCCAGCAAGGGGCGGTCGACTAACTATGGCTACACCTTC. Residues: CASKGRSTNYGYTF. This chain joins TRBV2 and TRBJ1-2, with D maybe TRBD1 (5 bases). This CDR3 contains 14 residues. Germline CDR1 and CDR2: SNHLY and FYNNEI. The ends were cut back, 7 bases at V and 0 bases at J, with 12 bases in the middle.

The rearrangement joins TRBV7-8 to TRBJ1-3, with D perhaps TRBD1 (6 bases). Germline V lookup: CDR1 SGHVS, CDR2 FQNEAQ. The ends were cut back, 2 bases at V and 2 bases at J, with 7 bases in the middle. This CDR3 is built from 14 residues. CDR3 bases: TGTGCCAGCAGCTTACCAGGGGCTGGAAACACCATATATTTT. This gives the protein CASSLPGAGNTIYF.

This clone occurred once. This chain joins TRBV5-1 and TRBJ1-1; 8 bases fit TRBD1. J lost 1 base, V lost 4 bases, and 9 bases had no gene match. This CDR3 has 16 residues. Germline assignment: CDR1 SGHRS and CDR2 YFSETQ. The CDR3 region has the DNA TGCGCCAGCAGCCAAAGGACAGGGTTGGGGAACACTGAAGCTTTCTTT. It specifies CASSQRTGLGNTEAFF.

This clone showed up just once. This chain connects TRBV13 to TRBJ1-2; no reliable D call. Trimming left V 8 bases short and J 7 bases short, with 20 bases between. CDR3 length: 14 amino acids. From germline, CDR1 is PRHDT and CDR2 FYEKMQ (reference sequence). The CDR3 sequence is CASRHGGIGPGYTF. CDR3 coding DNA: TGTGCCAGCCGACACGGCGGGATTGGACCTGGCTACACCTTC.

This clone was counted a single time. CDR3 in DNA: TGCGCCAGCAGCTTGGGGGACGGGAGTTATAGCAATCAGCCCCAGCATTTT. Amino acid sequence: CASSLGDGSYSNQPQHF. This chain links TRBV5-1 with TRBJ1-5; a possible D gene is TRBD1 (5 bases). The CDR3 is made up of 17 amino acids. V was clipped by 0 bases and J by 0 bases, with 13 bases between them. Per germline, CDR1 SGHRS and CDR2 YFSETQ.

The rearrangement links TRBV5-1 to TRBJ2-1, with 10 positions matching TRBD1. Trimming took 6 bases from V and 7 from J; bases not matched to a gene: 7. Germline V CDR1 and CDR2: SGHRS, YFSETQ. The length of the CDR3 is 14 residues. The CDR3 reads CASTRGQGGNEQFF. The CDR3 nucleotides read TGCGCCAGCACCCGAGGACAGGGGGGTAATGAGCAGTTCTTC.

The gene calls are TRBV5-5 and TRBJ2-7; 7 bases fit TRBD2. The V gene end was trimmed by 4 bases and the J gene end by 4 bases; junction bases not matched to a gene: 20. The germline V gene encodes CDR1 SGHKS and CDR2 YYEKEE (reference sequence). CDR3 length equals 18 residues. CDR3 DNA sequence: TGTGCCAGCAGCCTTAACTTTCCGGGGGGAACTCACCTTTACGAGCAGTACTTC. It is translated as CASSLNFPGGTHLYEQYF. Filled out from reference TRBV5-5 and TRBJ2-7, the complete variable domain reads DAGVTQSPTHLIKTRGQQVTLRCSPISGHKSVSWYQQVLGQGPQFIFQYYEKEERGRGNFPDRFSARQFPNYSSELNVNALLLGDSALYLCASSLNFPGGTHLYEQYFGPGTRLTVT.

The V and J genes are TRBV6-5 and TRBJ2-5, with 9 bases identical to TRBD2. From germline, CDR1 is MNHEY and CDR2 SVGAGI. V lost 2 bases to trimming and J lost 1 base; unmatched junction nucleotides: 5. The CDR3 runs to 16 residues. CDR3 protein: CASSYGAGGSQETQYF. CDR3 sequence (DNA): TGTGCCAGCAGTTACGGCGCGGGAGGGTCCCAAGAGACCCAGTACTTC.

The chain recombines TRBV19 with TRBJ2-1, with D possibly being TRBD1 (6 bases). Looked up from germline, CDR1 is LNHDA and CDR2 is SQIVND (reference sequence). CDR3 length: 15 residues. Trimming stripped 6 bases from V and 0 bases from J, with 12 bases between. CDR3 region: CASRRQASSYNEQFF. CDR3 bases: TGTGCCAGTAGGAGACAGGCGAGCTCCTACAATGAGCAGTTCTTC.

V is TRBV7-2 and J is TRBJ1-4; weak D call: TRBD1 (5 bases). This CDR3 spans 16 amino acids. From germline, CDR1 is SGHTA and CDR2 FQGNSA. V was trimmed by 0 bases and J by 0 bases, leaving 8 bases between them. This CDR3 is CASSLAGGTTNEKLFF. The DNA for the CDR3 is TGTGCCAGCAGCTTAGCGGGGGGGACAACTAATGAAAAACTGTTTTTT.

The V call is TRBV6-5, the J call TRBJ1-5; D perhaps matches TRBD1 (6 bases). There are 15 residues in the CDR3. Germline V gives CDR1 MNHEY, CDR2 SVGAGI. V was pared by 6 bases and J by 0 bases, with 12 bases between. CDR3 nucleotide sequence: TGTGCCAGCAGCCAGGACAGATTTAGCAATCAGCCCCAGCATTTT. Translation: CASSQDRFSNQPQHF.

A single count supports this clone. Here the CDR3 DNA reads TGTGCCAGCAGCCCCGGAGAGGTTAACTATGGCTACACCTTC. It encodes CASSPGEVNYGYTF. The chain combines TRBV7-9 with TRBJ1-2, with unresolved D. V lost 5 bases, J lost 1 base, and 11 bases lay in between. The CDR3 has 14 residues. Germline values: CDR1 SEHNR, CDR2 FQNEAQ (reference sequence). The complete variable domain, with remaining parts taken from reference TRBV7-9 and TRBJ1-2, reads DTGVSQNPRHKITKRGQNVTFRCDPISEHNRLYWYRQTLGQGPEFLTYFQNEAQLEKSRLLSDRFSAERPKGSFSTLEIQRTEQGDSAMYLCASSPGEVNYGYTFGSGTRLTVV.

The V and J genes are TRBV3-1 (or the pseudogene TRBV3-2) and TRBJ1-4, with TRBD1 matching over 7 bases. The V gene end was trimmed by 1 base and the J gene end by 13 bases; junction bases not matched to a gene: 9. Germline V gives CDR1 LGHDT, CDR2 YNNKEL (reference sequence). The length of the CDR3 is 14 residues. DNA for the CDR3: TGTGCCAGCAGCCAAGCCCTAGGGGGCTATGGACTGTTTTTT. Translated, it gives CASSQALGGYGLFF.

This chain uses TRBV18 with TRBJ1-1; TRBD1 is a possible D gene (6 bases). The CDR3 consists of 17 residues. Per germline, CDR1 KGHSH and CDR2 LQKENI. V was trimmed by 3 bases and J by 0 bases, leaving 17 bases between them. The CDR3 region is CASSPQQTGRMNTEAFF. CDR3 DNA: TGTGCCAGCTCACCCCAACAGACAGGTAGAATGAACACTGAAGCTTTCTTT. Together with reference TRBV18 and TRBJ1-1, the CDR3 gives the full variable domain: NAGVMQNPRHLVRRRGQEARLRCSPMKGHSHVYWYRQLPEEGLKFMVYLQKENIIDESGMPKERFSAEFPKEGPSILRIQQVVRGDSAAYFCASSPQQTGRMNTEAFFGQGTRLTVV.

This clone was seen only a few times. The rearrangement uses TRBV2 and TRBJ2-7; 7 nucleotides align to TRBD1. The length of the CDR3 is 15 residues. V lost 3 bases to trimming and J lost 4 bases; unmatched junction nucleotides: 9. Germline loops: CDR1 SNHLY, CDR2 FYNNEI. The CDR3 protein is CASSDLGARGYEQYF. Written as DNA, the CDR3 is TGTGCCAGCAGTGATCTCGGGGCCAGGGGGTACGAGCAGTACTTC.

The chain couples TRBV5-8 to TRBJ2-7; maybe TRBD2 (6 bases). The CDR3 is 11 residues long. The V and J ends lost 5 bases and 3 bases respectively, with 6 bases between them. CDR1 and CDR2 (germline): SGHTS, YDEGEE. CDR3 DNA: TGTGCCAGCAGGGGGGGCTACGAGCAGTACTTC. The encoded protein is CASRGGYEQYF.

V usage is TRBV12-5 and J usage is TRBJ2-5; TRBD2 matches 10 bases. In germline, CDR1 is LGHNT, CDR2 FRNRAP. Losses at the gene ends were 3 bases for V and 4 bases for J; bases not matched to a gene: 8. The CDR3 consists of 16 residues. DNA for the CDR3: TGTGCTAGTGGTTTCCCTAGCGGGGGATTCGGAGAGACCCAGTACTTC. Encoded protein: CASGFPSGGFGETQYF.

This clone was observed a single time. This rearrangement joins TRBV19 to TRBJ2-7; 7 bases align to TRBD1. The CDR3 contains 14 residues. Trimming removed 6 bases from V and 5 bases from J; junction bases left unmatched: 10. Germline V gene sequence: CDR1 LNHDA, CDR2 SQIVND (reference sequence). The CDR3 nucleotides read TGTGCCAGTAGACAACAGGGGAGTGGGCACGAGCAGTACTTC. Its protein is CASRQQGSGHEQYF.

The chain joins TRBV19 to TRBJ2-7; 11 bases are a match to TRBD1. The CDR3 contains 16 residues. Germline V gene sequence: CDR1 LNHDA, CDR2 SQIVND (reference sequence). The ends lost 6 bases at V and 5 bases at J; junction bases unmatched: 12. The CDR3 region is CASSKGTGGILHEQYF. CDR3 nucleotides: TGTGCCAGTAGCAAGGGGACAGGGGGGATCCTCCACGAGCAGTACTTC.

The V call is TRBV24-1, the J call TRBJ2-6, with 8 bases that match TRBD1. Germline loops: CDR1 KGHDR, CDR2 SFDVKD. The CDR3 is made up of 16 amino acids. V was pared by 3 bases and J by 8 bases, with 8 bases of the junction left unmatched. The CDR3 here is CATSDPQRQGTNVLTF. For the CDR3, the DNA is TGTGCCACCAGTGATCCGCAACGACAGGGGACCAACGTCCTGACTTTC.

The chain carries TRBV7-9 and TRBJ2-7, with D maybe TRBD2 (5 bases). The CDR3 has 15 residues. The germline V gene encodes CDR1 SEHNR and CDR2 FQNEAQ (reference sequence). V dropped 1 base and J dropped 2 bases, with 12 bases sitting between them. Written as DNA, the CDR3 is TGTGCCAGCAGCTTAGTAGGGTCGGGGACCTACGAGCAGTACTTC. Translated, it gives CASSLVGSGTYEQYF.

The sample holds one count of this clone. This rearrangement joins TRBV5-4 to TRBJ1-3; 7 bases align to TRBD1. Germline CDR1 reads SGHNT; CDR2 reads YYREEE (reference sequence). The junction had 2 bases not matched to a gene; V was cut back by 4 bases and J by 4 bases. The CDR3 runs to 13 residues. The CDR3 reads CASSADRGNTIYF. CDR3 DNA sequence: TGTGCCAGCAGCGCGGACAGGGGAAACACCATATATTTT. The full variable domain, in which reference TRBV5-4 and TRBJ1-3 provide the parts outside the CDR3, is ETGVTQSPTHLIKTRGQQVTLRCSSQSGHNTVSWYQQALGQGPQFIFQYYREEENGRGNFPPRFSGLQFPNYSSELNVNALELDDSALYLCASSADRGNTIYFGEGSWLTVV.